A selection of T cell receptor beta chains follows, all from one sample in a study of Ad26.COV2.S vaccination and SARS-CoV-2 variants. Repertoires were generated with immunoSEQ multiplex PCR, while TCRdb's copy carries only in-frame clones and drops some. The data show fewer than 400,000 clones, with around four fifths seen just once and approximately 2% held by the top ten. Sample: peripheral blood, taken in a trial of Ad26.COV2.S vaccine versus placebo. These receptors all come from a person between 18 and 65 years old who received the Ad26.COV2.S COVID-19 vaccine or a placebo. Each CDR3 is given with its conserved first and last residue. The D gene is left open where the match is weak. The size field is filled for only some rows; it gives once, few, many or a size class.

CDR3 length	V gene	clone size	D gene	J gene	CDR3 DNA	CDR3 protein
16	TRBV7-9	.	TRBD1	TRBJ2-3	TGTGCCAGCACCCGACAAGGGGGCATCCCCACAGATACGCAGTATTTT	CASTRQGGIPTDTQYF
15	TRBV5-1	.	TRBD1	TRBJ2-2	TGCGCCAGCAGTTCCGGGACAGGGGACCTCGGGGAGCTGTTTTTT	CASSSGTGDLGELFF
14	TRBV28	.	.	TRBJ1-5	TGTGCCAGCACAACTTTGGATAGCAATCAGCCCCAGCATTTT	CASTTLDSNQPQHF
13	TRBV20-1	.	.	TRBJ1-5	TGCAGTGCTAGTGGGTCTGCAGAAAAAGCCCAGCATTTT	CSASGSAEKAQHF
16	TRBV9	.	.	TRBJ2-2	TGTGCCAGCAGCGCCCAACGGGGAGGTAACACCGGGGAGCTGTTTTTT	CASSAQRGGNTGELFF
13	TRBV3-1/TRBV3-2	.	.	TRBJ2-3	TGTGCCAGCAGCCGCCAAGGAGAAGATACGCAGTATTTT	CASSRQGEDTQYF
15	TRBV10-3	.	.	TRBJ2-7	TGTGCCATCAGTGTTGGGCGTCTCTCCCGGGACGAGCAGTACTTC	CAISVGRLSRDEQYF
11	TRBV12-3/TRBV12-4	.	.	TRBJ1-3	TGTGCCAGCAGTTCCCAGGTTTTCATATATTTT	CASSSQVFIYF
13	TRBV28	.	.	TRBJ1-1	TGTGCCAGCAGTTTATCACGGGGGACTGAAGCTTTCTTT	CASSLSRGTEAFF
14	TRBV27	.	.	TRBJ1-1	TGTGCCAGTCGCGGTAGACAGAGGAACACTGAAGCTTTCTTT	CASRGRQRNTEAFF
16	TRBV11-1	.	TRBD1	TRBJ2-5	TGTGCCAGCAGCTTGCCTTGGACAGGGGTCCAAGAGACCCAGTACTTC	CASSLPWTGVQETQYF
17	TRBV28	.	TRBD2	TRBJ2-3	TGTGCCAGCAGTTTAGGACTAGCGGGTTCTAGCACAGATACGCAGTATTTT	CASSLGLAGSSTDTQYF
14	TRBV5-1	.	.	TRBJ2-5	TGCGCCAGCAGCTCAACTATGAGTGGGGAGACCCAGTACTTC	CASSSTMSGETQYF
12	TRBV24-1	once	TRBD1	TRBJ1-2	TGTGCCACCAGAGACAGGGGGCGAGGCTACACCTTC	CATRDRGRGYTF
16	TRBV19	.	TRBD1	TRBJ2-1	TGTGCCAGTAGTATAAGGGGGCCCCGTGTGTCCAATGAGCAGTTCTTC	CASSIRGPRVSNEQFF
15	TRBV3-1/TRBV3-2	.	.	TRBJ1-2	TGTGCCAGCAGCCAAGATGTCACGTGGGGGCATGGCTACACCTTC	CASSQDVTWGHGYTF
16	TRBV4-1	.	.	TRBJ2-7	TGCGCCAGCAGCCAAGATCAAGTCAAAGGGGCCTACGAGCAGTACTTC	CASSQDQVKGAYEQYF
15	TRBV4-2	.	.	TRBJ1-1	TGTGCCAGCAGCCCCCAGTCAGGCGCCGACACTGAAGCTTTCTTT	CASSPQSGADTEAFF
12	TRBV12-3/TRBV12-4	.	.	TRBJ1-1	TGTGCCAGCAGCCTGGATGGGTATGGAGCTTTCTTT	CASSLDGYGAFF
12	TRBV5-1	.	.	TRBJ2-3	TGCGCCAGCAGCTTGGCAGGCGATACGCAGTATTTT	CASSLAGDTQYF
15	TRBV9	once	TRBD2	TRBJ2-5	TGTGCCAGCAGCATTAGCGGGGGGGCCGGGGAGACCCAGTACTTC	CASSISGGAGETQYF
13	TRBV2	.	.	TRBJ1-5	TGTGCCAGCAGGGGGGAGGGGGGTCAGCCCCAGCATTTT	CASRGEGGQPQHF
14	TRBV9	.	.	TRBJ2-2	TGTGCCAGCAGCGTAGTGAAACTTTCCGGGGAGCTGTTTTTT	CASSVVKLSGELFF
15	TRBV5-4	.	.	TRBJ1-6	TGTGCCAGCAGCACCGGGACGTCAGGGAATTCACCCCTCCACTTT	CASSTGTSGNSPLHF
16	TRBV7-9	.	TRBD1	TRBJ2-7	TGTGCCAGCAGCTATAAAAAGGAGCGACAGGGATTTACGCAGTACTTC	CASSYKKERQGFTQYF
16	TRBV5-5	.	.	TRBJ1-3	TGTGCCAGCAGCTTACGAGACAGGAGCTCTGGAAACACCATATATTTT	CASSLRDRSSGNTIYF
14	TRBV10-3	.	.	TRBJ2-7	TGTGCCATCAGTGACACCAGGGGAACCTACGAGCAGTACTTC	CAISDTRGTYEQYF
15	TRBV6-5	.	TRBD1	TRBJ2-5	TGTGCCAGCAGTTACACCAGGACAGGGGCGGAGACCCAGTACTTC	CASSYTRTGAETQYF
15	TRBV28	.	.	TRBJ1-5	TGTGCCAGCACTCAAGGTGTGGGCGCGGGTCAGCCCCAGCATTTT	CASTQGVGAGQPQHF
15	TRBV27	.	TRBD1	TRBJ1-6	TGTGCCAGCAGTTCGCCGGGACAGGGACATTCACCCCTCCACTTT	CASSSPGQGHSPLHF
16	TRBV7-2	.	TRBD1	TRBJ1-3	TGTGCCAGCAGCTCCCGGACAGGGGGTTCTGGAAACACCATATATTTT	CASSSRTGGSGNTIYF
12	TRBV12-3/TRBV12-4	.	.	TRBJ1-1	TGTGCCAGCGCCCGGAGGGTTGCTGAAGCTTTCTTT	CASARRVAEAFF
14	TRBV20-1	.	.	TRBJ2-3	TGCAGTGCTAGTGTGTCTGCTAGCACAGATACGCAGTATTTT	CSASVSASTDTQYF
14	TRBV6-5	.	.	TRBJ1-5	TGTGCCAGCAGTACCGGCGGGGGTGGGCAGCCCCAGCATTTT	CASSTGGGGQPQHF
11	TRBV30	.	.	TRBJ2-2	TGTGCCTGGAGCGGTCAGATTGAGCTGTTTTTT	CAWSGQIELFF
16	TRBV2	.	.	TRBJ1-2	TGTGCCAGCAGTCCTCCAACAGGAGCAATTAACTATGGCTACACCTTC	CASSPPTGAINYGYTF
10	TRBV11-2	.	.	TRBJ2-2	TGTGCCAGCAGCTCCGGGGAGCTGTTTTTT	CASSSGELFF
19	TRBV7-5	.	.	TRBJ2-1	TGTGTCAGAAGCTTAGGCCCCCCCATAGCGGGGGGGCGGTACAATGAGCAGTTCTTC	CVRSLGPPIAGGRYNEQFF
13	TRBV30	.	.	TRBJ1-1	TGTGCCTGGAGTGTATTAACGGAAACTGAAGCTTTCTTT	CAWSVLTETEAFF
16	TRBV2	once	.	TRBJ2-7	TGTGCCAGCAGTGAAAACGGCGGGGTTGCGTCCTACGAGCAGTACTTC	CASSENGGVASYEQYF
12	TRBV7-9	few	.	TRBJ2-2	TGTGCCAGCAGCTTAGACACCGGGGAGCTGTTTTTT	CASSLDTGELFF
15	TRBV5-1	.	.	TRBJ1-2	TGCGCCAGCAGCTTGGGCGGAGAGTCCGGGCGCGGCTACACCTTC	CASSLGGESGRGYTF
15	TRBV10-3	.	TRBD1	TRBJ1-5	TGTGCCATCAGTGACGGCAGGGGGGGGCATCAGCCCCAGCATTTT	CAISDGRGGHQPQHF
14	TRBV19	.	TRBD1	TRBJ1-1	TGTGCCAGTAGTAGTTCAACAGGGGGCGGGAAAGCTTTCTTT	CASSSSTGGGKAFF
17	TRBV6-1	.	.	TRBJ1-1	TGTGCCAGCAGTGAACTCGTTCCGGGGGCGCGAAACACTGAAGCTTTCTTT	CASSELVPGARNTEAFF
16	TRBV6-8	.	.	TRBJ1-2	TGTGCCAGCAGTTACGAATCTCTTAGGGGGACCTATGGCTACACCTTC	CASSYESLRGTYGYTF
18	TRBV28	few	.	TRBJ1-4	TGTGCCAGCAGTCAGGGTGGAGTGTTCTGGTCCAGTAATGAAAAACTGTTTTTT	CASSQGGVFWSSNEKLFF
13	TRBV18	.	.	TRBJ2-5	TGTGCCAGCTCACCGCGGGGTGGGGAGACCCAGTACTTC	CASSPRGGETQYF
13	TRBV6-5	.	TRBD1	TRBJ1-5	TGTGCCAGTCGGGACAGGGTCAATCAGCCCCAGCATTTT	CASRDRVNQPQHF
15	TRBV7-2	.	TRBD1	TRBJ2-3	TGTGCCAGCAGCCTCCGGACAGGTCGCACAGATACGCAGTATTTT	CASSLRTGRTDTQYF
17	TRBV9	.	TRBD2	TRBJ2-1	TGTGCCAGCAGCGTCACCCCCGCGGGACTAGCGGGGGACGAGCAGTTCTTC	CASSVTPAGLAGDEQFF
11	TRBV12-5	once	.	TRBJ1-5	TGTGGTAACGGACGCAATCAGCCCCAGCATTTT	CGNGRNQPQHF